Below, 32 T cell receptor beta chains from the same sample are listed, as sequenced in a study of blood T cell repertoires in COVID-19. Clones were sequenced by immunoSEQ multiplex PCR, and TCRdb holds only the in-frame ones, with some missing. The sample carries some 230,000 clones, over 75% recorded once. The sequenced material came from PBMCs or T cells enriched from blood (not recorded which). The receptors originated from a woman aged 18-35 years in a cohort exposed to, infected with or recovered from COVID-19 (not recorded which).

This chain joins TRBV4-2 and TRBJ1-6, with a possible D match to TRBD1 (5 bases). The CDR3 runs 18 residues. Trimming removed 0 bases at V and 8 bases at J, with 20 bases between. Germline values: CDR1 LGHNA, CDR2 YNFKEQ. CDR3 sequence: CASSQDFMAGIVYSPLHF. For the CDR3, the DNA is TGTGCCAGCAGCCAAGATTTTATGGCAGGGATCGTGTATTCACCCCTCCACTTT.

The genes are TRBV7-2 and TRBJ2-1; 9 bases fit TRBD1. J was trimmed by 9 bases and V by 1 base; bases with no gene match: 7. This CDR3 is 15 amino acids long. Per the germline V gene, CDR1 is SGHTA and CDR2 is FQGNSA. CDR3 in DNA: TGTGCCAGCAGCTTAGGCCACAGGGGGCTATCTGAGCAGTTCTTC. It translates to CASSLGHRGLSEQFF.

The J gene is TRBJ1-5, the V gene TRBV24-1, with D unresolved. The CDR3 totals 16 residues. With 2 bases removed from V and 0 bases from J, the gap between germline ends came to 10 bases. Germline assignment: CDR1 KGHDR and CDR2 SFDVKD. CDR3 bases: TGTGCCACCAGTGATTCCGTAGGGAGTAGCAATCAGCCCCAGCATTTT. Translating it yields CATSDSVGSSNQPQHF.

The CDR3 region has the DNA TGTGCCAGCAGCCTTCTGGCCGGAAACACCATATATTTT. Protein sequence: CASSLLAGNTIYF. The chain couples TRBV3-1 (or the pseudogene TRBV3-2) to TRBJ1-3, with unresolved D. The CDR3 sequence is 13 residues long. Germline assignment: CDR1 LGHDT and CDR2 YNNKEL (reference sequence). The V and J ends lost 4 bases and 4 bases respectively, with 8 bases between them.

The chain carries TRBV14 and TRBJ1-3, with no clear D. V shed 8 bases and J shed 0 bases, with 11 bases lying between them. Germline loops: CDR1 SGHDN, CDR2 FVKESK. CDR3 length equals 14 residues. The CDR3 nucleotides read TGTGCCAGCTCGAGGATCGACTCTGGAAACACCATATATTTT. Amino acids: CASSRIDSGNTIYF.

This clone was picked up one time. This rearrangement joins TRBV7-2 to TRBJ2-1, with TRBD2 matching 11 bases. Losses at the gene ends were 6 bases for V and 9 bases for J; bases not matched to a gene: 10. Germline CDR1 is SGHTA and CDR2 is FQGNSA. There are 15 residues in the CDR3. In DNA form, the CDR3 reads TGTGCCAGCAGACCCTATAGCGGGGGGGCGCGTGAGCAGTTCTTC. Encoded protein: CASRPYSGGAREQFF. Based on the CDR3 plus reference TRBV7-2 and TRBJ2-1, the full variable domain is GAGVSQSPSNKVTEKGKDVELRCDPISGHTALYWYRQSLGQGLEFLIYFQGNSAPDKSGLPSDRFSAERTGGSVSTLTIQRTQQEDSAVYLCASRPYSGGAREQFFGPGTRLTVL.

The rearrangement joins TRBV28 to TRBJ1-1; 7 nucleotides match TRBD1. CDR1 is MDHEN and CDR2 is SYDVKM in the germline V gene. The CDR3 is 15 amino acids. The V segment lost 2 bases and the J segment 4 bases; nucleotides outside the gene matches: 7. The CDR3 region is CASSLIRQGGTEAFF. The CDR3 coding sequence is TGTGCCAGCAGTTTAATTCGACAGGGCGGCACTGAAGCTTTCTTT. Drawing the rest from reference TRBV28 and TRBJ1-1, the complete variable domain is DVKVTQSSRYLVKRTGEKVFLECVQDMDHENMFWYRQDPGLGLRLIYFSYDVKMKEKGDIPEGYSVSREKKERFSLILESASTNQTSMYLCASSLIRQGGTEAFFGQGTRLTVV.

The CDR3 is CASTRIRDSWNTGELFF. CDR3 sequence (DNA): TGTGCCAGCACCCGGATACGGGACAGCTGGAACACCGGGGAGCTGTTTTTT. The chain has TRBV5-6 and TRBJ2-2; 7 positions match TRBD1. The CDR3 has 17 amino acids. Germline V lookup: CDR1 SGHDT, CDR2 YYEEEE. V lost 6 bases and J lost 1; bases outside the gene matches: 12.

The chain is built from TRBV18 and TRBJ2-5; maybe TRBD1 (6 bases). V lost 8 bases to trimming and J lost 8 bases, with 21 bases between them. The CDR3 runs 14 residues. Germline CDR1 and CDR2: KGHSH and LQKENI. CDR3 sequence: CASRPGQPASTQYF. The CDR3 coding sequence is TGTGCCAGCCGACCAGGACAGCCAGCTTCTACCCAGTACTTC. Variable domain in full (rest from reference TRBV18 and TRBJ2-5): NAGVMQNPRHLVRRRGQEARLRCSPMKGHSHVYWYRQLPEEGLKFMVYLQKENIIDESGMPKERFSAEFPKEGPSILRIQQVVRGDSAAYFCASRPGQPASTQYFGPGTRLLVL.

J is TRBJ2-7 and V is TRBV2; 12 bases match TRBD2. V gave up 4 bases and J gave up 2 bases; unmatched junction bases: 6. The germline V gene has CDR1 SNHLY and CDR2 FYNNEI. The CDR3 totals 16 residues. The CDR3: CASSGLAGDKAYEQYF. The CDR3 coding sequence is TGTGCCAGCAGTGGACTAGCGGGGGATAAGGCCTACGAGCAGTACTTC.

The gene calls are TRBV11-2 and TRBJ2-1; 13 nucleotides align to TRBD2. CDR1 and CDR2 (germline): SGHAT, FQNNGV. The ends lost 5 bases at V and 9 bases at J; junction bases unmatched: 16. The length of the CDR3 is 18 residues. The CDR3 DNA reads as TGTGCCAGCAGCCGCTCACTCGGACTAGCGGGAGTCCTCGGTGAGCAGTTCTTC. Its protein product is CASSRSLGLAGVLGEQFF.

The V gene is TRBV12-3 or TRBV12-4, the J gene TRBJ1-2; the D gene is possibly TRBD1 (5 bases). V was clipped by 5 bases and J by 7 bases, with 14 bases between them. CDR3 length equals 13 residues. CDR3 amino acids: CASSLRDASGYTF. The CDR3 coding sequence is TGTGCCAGCAGTCTCAGGGATGCGAGTGGCTACACCTTC.

CDR3 protein: CASSETGGVGQPQHF. The CDR3 nucleotides read TGTGCCAGCAGTGAAACGGGGGGGGTAGGCCAGCCCCAGCATTTT. The chain uses TRBV6-1 and TRBJ1-5; tentative D call: TRBD1 (5 bases). Germline V gives CDR1 MNHNS, CDR2 SASEGT. The CDR3 spans 15 residues. V lost 2 bases and J lost 7, with 15 bases in between.

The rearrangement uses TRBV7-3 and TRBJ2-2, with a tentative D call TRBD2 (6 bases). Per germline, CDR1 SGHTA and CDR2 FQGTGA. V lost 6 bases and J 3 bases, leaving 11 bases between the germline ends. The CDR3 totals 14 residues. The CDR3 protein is CASSREYDTGELFF. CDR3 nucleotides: TGTGCCAGCAGTCGGGAGTATGACACCGGGGAGCTGTTTTTT.

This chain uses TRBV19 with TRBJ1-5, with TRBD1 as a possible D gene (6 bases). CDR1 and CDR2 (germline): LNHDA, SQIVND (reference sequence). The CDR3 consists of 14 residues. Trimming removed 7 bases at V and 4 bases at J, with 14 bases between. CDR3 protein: CASNPQGSNQPQHF. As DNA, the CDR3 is TGTGCCAGTAATCCACAGGGTTCTAATCAGCCCCAGCATTTT.

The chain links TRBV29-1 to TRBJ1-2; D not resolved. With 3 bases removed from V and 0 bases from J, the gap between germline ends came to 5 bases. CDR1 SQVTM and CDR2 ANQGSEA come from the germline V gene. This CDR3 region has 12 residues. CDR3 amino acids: CSVEFTNYGYTF. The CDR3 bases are TGCAGCGTTGAGTTCACTAACTATGGCTACACCTTC.

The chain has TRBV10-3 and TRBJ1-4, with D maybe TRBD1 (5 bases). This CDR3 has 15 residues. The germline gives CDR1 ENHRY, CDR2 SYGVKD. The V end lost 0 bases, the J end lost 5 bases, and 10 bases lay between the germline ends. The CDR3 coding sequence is TGTGCCATCAGTGAGTCGACGGGGGGGAATGAAAAACTGTTTTTT. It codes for CAISESTGGNEKLFF.

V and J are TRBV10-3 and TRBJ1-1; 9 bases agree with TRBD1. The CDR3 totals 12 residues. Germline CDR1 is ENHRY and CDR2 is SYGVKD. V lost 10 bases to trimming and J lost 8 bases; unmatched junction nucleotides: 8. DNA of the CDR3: TGTGCCACCCTGGGACAGGGATCGGAAGCTTTCTTT. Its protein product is CATLGQGSEAFF.

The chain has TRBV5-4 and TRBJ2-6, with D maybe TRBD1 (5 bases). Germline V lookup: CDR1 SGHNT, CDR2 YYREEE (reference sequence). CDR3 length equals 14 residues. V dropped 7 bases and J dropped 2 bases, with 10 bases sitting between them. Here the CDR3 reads CASLGAAGANVLTF. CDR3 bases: TGTGCCAGCCTAGGGGCTGCTGGGGCCAACGTCCTGACTTTC.

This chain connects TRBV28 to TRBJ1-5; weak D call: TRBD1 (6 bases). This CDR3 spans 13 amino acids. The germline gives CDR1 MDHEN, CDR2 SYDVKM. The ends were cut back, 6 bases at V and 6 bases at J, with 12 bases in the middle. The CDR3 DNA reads TGTGCCAGCAGCTACAGGGAAGGTCAGCCCCAGCATTTT. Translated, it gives CASSYREGQPQHF.

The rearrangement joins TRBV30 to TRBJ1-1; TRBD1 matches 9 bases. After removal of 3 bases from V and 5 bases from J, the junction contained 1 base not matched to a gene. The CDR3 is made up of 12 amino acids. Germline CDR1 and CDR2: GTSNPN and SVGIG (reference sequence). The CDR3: CAWRGQGTEAFF. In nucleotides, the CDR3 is TGTGCCTGGAGGGGACAGGGAACTGAAGCTTTCTTT.

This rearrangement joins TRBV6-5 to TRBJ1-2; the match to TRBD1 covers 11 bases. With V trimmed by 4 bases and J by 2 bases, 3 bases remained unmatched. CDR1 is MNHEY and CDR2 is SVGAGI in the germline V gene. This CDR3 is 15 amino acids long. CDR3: CASSSGQGANYGYTF. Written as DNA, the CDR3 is TGTGCCAGCAGTTCCGGACAGGGGGCAAACTATGGCTACACCTTC.

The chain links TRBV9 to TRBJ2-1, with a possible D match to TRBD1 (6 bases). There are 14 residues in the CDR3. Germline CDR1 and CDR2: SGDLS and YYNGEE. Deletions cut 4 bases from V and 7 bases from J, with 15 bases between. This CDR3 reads CASSPPRGGNEQFF. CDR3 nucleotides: TGTGCCAGCAGCCCCCCGAGAGGGGGAAATGAGCAGTTCTTC.

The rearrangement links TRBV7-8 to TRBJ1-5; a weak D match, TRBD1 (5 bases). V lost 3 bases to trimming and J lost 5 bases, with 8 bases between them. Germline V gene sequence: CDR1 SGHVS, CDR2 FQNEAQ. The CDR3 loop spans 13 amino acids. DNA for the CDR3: TGTGCCAGCAGCTTCGACAGTCATCAGCCCCAGCATTTT. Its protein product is CASSFDSHQPQHF.

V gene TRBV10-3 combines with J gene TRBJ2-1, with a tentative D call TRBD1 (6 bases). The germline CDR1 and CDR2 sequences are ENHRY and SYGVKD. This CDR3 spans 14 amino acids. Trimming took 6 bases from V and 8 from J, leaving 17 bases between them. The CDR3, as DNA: TGTGCCATCAGGCCGGGACACCCTTCGGATGAGCAGTTCTTC. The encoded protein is CAIRPGHPSDEQFF.

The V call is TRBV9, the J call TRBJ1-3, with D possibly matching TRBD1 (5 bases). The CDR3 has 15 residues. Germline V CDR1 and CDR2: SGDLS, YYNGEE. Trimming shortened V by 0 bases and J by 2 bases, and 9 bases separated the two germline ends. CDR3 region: CASSVVSGPGNTIYF. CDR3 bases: TGTGCCAGCAGCGTAGTATCAGGGCCTGGAAACACCATATATTTT.

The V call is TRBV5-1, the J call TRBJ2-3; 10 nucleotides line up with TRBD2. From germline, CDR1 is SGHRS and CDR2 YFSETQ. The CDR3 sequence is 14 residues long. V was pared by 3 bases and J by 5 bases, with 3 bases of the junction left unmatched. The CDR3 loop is CASSYSGRLDTQYF. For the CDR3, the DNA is TGCGCCAGCAGCTATAGCGGGAGGCTAGATACGCAGTATTTT.

The CDR3 region has the DNA TGTGCCAGCAGCGCGGATTGGAGGATCGCATCCTATAATTCACCCCTCCACTTT. Its protein is CASSADWRIASYNSPLHF. The chain uses TRBV9 and TRBJ1-6; D is undetermined. This CDR3 is built from 18 residues. Trimming left V 3 bases short and J 1 base short, with 17 bases between. Germline V gene data show CDR1 as SGDLS and CDR2 as YYNGEE.

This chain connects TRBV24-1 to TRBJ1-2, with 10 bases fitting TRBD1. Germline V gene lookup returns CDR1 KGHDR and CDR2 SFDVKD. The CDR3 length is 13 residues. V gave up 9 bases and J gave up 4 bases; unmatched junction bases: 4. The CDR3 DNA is TGTGCCACCCGGGGACAGGGGACCTATGGCTACACCTTC. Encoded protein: CATRGQGTYGYTF.

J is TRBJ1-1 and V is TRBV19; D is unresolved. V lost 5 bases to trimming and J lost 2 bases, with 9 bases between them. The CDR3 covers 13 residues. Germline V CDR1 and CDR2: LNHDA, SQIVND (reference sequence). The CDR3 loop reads CASSQHYNTEAFF. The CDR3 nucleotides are TGTGCCAGTAGTCAACATTACAACACTGAAGCTTTCTTT.

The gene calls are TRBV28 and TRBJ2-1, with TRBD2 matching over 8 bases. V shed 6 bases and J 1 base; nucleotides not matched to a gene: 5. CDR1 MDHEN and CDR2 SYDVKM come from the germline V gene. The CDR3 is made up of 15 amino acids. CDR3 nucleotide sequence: TGTGCCAGCAGGCTACTAGCGGCTTCCTACAATGAGCAGTTCTTC. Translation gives CASRLLAASYNEQFF.

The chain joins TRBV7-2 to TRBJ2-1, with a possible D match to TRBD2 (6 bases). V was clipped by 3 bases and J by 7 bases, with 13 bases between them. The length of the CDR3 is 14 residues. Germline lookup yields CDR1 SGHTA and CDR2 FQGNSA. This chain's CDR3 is CASSLISGRNEQFF. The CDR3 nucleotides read TGTGCCAGCAGCTTGATTAGCGGTCGAAATGAGCAGTTCTTC.